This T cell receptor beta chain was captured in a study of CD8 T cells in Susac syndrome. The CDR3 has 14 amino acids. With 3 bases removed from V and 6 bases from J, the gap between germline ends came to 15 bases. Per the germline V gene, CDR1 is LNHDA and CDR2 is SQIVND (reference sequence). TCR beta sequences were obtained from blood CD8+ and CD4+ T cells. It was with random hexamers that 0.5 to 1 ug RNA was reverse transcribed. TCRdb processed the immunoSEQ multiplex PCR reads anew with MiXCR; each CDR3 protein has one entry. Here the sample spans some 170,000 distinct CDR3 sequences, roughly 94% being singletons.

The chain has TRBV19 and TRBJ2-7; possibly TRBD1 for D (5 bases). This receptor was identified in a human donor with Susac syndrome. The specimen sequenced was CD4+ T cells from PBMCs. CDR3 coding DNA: TGTGCCAGTAGTATTCGACAGAATATCCCCGAGCAGTACTTC. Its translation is CASSIRQNIPEQYF.